Shown below are 23 T cell receptor beta chains from a single sample sequenced in a study of cytomegalovirus exposure and HLA in healthy donors. Assay: immunoSEQ multiplex PCR; the TCRdb copy retains only in-frame clones and omits some. The sample contains approximately 71,000 clones, about 89% of which appear only once. The specimen sequenced was PBMCs. The source of these receptors is a man aged 18 to 30 in good health and CMV-seronegative.

This clone is large (0.1 to 1%) by share. The chain couples TRBV29-1 to TRBJ1-1; D unclear. Trimming cost V 6 bases and J 6 bases, with 14 bases left between them. CDR1 is SQVTM and CDR2 is ANQGSEA in the germline V gene. This CDR3 comprises 12 residues. DNA of the CDR3: TGCAGCGTACAAGGAGGGAGCCCTGAAGCTTTCTTT. As protein: CSVQGGSPEAFF.

V gene TRBV7-2 combines with J gene TRBJ2-1, with a weak D call TRBD1 (6 bases). CDR3 size: 16 residues. Germline V gene data show CDR1 as SGHTA and CDR2 as FQGNSA. Trimming removed 5 bases from V and 6 bases from J, with 20 bases in between. In DNA form, the CDR3 reads TGTGCCAGCAGCCCCCGGGACACCCGAATAGGCAATGAGCAGTTCTTC. It translates to CASSPRDTRIGNEQFF.

The genes are TRBV5-1 and TRBJ2-7, with D possibly matching TRBD1 (5 bases). CDR1 is SGHRS and CDR2 is YFSETQ in the germline V gene. V was clipped by 0 bases and J by 3 bases, with 16 bases between them. The CDR3 runs 16 residues. The CDR3 protein is CASSLDLMGLFYEQYF. In DNA form, the CDR3 reads TGCGCCAGCAGCTTGGACTTAATGGGGCTTTTCTACGAGCAGTACTTC.

The V gene is TRBV9, the J gene TRBJ1-2; maybe TRBD1 (5 bases). CDR1 SGDLS and CDR2 YYNGEE come from the germline V gene. This CDR3 has 16 residues. The V gene lost 5 bases and the J gene lost 4 bases, with 21 bases spanning the gap. The CDR3 sequence: CASSNLPRQTSYGYTF. The CDR3 coding sequence is TGTGCCAGCAGTAACCTGCCCAGACAGACAAGCTATGGCTACACCTTC.

V is TRBV10-3 and J is TRBJ2-3; possible D gene TRBD2, 5 bases. The CDR3 is 16 residues long. Per the germline V gene, CDR1 is ENHRY and CDR2 is SYGVKD. V was shortened by 0 bases and J by 2 bases, with 12 bases between the two germline ends. As DNA, the CDR3 is TGTGCCATCAGTGAGTCTGCGGGTACTATCACAGATACGCAGTATTTT. Its protein is CAISESAGTITDTQYF.

V gene TRBV10-3 combines with J gene TRBJ2-7; TRBD2 matches 11 bases. Trimming removed 9 bases from V and 4 bases from J; junction bases left unmatched: 8. The CDR3 is made up of 14 amino acids. From germline, CDR1 is ENHRY and CDR2 SYGVKD. CDR3 region: CAMHASGRRYEQYF. CDR3 DNA: TGTGCCATGCACGCTAGCGGGAGGCGGTACGAGCAGTACTTC.

With regard to this clone: Relative to the germline gene, one junction end is altered; a read error may explain this. The V and J genes are TRBV7-7 and TRBJ2-3, with 7 bases aligning to TRBD2. CDR1 is SSHAT, CDR2 FNYEAQ, per germline (reference sequence). This CDR3 has 18 amino acids. The CDR3 is CASSLVPPAGRSTDTQYF. The CDR3 nucleotides read TGTGCTAGCAGCTTAGTCCCTCCAGCGGGGAGGTCGACAGATACGCAGTATTTT. Variable domain in full (rest from reference TRBV7-7 and TRBJ2-3): GAGVSQSPRYKVTKRGQDVTLRCDPISSHATLYWYQQALGQGPEFLTYFNYEAQPDKSGLPSDRFSAERPEGSISTLTIQRTEQRDSAMYRCASSLVPPAGRSTDTQYFGPGTRLTVL.

The count of this clone is one. The chain links TRBV9 to TRBJ2-7, with TRBD2 matching 7 bases. CDR3 length: 14 amino acids. Germline CDR1 SGDLS, CDR2 YYNGEE. Trimming at V came to 4 bases and at J to 5 bases, leaving 9 bases not matched to a gene. CDR3 loop: CASSSGLLLHEQYF. The CDR3 bases are TGTGCCAGCAGCTCGGGACTACTACTACACGAGCAGTACTTC. The full variable domain, in which reference TRBV9 and TRBJ2-7 provide the parts outside the CDR3, is DSGVTQTPKHLITATGQRVTLRCSPRSGDLSVYWYQQSLDQGLQFLIQYYNGEERAKGNILERFSAQQFPDLHSELNLSSLELGDSALYFCASSSGLLLHEQYFGPGTRLTVT.

This chain joins TRBV28 and TRBJ2-1; 7 nucleotides align to TRBD1. Germline lookup yields CDR1 MDHEN and CDR2 SYDVKM. J lost 0 bases, V lost 4 bases, and 6 bases had no gene match. CDR3 length equals 16 residues. CDR3 DNA: TGTGCCAGCAGTTCACTACAGGGGCGCTCCTACAATGAGCAGTTCTTC. Its translation: CASSSLQGRSYNEQFF.

A single count supports this clone. As DNA, the CDR3 is TGCGCCAGCCGAGGACTAGAATCGAATCAGCCCCAGCATTTT. This sequence encodes CASRGLESNQPQHF. V and J are TRBV10-2 and TRBJ1-5; the D is unclear. V was pared by 8 bases and J by 4 bases, with 15 bases between. Germline V CDR1 and CDR2: WSHSY, SAAADI. The CDR3 has 14 residues.

The chain employs TRBV5-1 and TRBJ2-4, with TRBD2 matching over 8 bases. Germline V CDR1 and CDR2: SGHRS, YFSETQ. The J segment lost 7 bases and the V segment lost 1 base, leaving 4 bases of the junction unmatched. The length of the CDR3 is 14 residues. The CDR3 DNA follows: TGCGCCAGCAGCTTGAGCGGGAGTCGGAACATTCAGTACTTC. Translating gives CASSLSGSRNIQYF.

The chain is built from TRBV6-5 and TRBJ1-1; D call uncertain. The CDR3 is made up of 13 amino acids. Germline CDR1 is MNHEY and CDR2 is SVGAGI. The V gene lost 6 bases and the J gene lost 1 base, with 9 bases spanning the gap. The CDR3 region is CASSQRQNTEAFF. The CDR3 DNA follows: TGTGCCAGCAGCCAAAGACAGAACACTGAAGCTTTCTTT.

The chain uses TRBV30 and TRBJ2-2; TRBD2 aligns across 12 bases. The CDR3 is 21 residues long. The ends lost 1 base at V and 1 base at J; junction bases unmatched: 16. From germline, CDR1 is GTSNPN and CDR2 SVGIG (reference sequence). The CDR3, as DNA: TGTGCCTGGAGTGACTCCGGGACTAGCGGGTACTTAAGACAGAACACCGGGGAGCTGTTTTTT. Translation: CAWSDSGTSGYLRQNTGELFF.

The chain has TRBV7-2 and TRBJ1-1; TRBD1 agrees at 8 bases. Trimming removed 2 bases from V and 0 bases from J; junction bases left unmatched: 2. The germline CDR1 and CDR2 sequences are SGHTA and FQGNSA. This CDR3 spans 15 amino acids. The CDR3 spells CASSLNRGVNTEAFF. CDR3 coding DNA: TGTGCCAGCAGCTTAAACAGGGGGGTGAACACTGAAGCTTTCTTT.

The chain couples TRBV5-1 to TRBJ2-1, with 9 bases aligning to TRBD1. CDR1 SGHRS and CDR2 YFSETQ come from the germline V gene. V was pared by 4 bases and J by 2 bases, with 1 base of the junction left unmatched. The CDR3 runs 14 residues. The DNA of the CDR3 is TGCGCCAGCAGCAGACAGGGGGCCTACAATGAGCAGTTCTTC. It encodes CASSRQGAYNEQFF.

This chain uses TRBV27 with TRBJ2-7; 9 nucleotides line up with TRBD1. CDR1 and CDR2 from the germline V gene are MNHEY and SMNVEV (reference sequence). The V segment lost 5 bases and the J segment 5 bases; nucleotides outside the gene matches: 7. This CDR3 has 14 residues. The CDR3 nucleotides are TGTGCCAGCAGTATCCGGGACAGGGCCCACGAGCAGTACTTC. Amino acid sequence: CASSIRDRAHEQYF.

This clone is a singleton in its sample. The chain uses TRBV29-1 and TRBJ2-1; TRBD2 agrees at 14 bases. V shed 4 bases, J shed 9 bases, and the junction held 8 bases outside the gene matches. Germline CDR1 reads SQVTM; CDR2 reads ANQGSEA. CDR3 size: 15 residues. The CDR3 DNA reads TGCAGCGTTGCCGGGGGACTAGCGGGAGACATTGAGCAGTTCTTC. Protein: CSVAGGLAGDIEQFF.

This clone showed up many times. CDR3 residues: CASSPPRVWTGELFF. In DNA form, the CDR3 reads TGTGCCAGCAGCCCCCCCCGGGTATGGACCGGGGAGCTGTTTTTT. The V call is TRBV7-8, the J call TRBJ2-2; D gene unclear. V lost 5 bases and J 5 bases, leaving 15 bases between the germline ends. Germline values: CDR1 SGHVS, CDR2 FQNEAQ. This CDR3 is built from 15 residues.

This chain links TRBV27 with TRBJ1-1; D remains unclear. V lost 6 bases, J lost 4 bases, and 15 bases lay in between. The CDR3 is 14 amino acids. CDR1 and CDR2 (germline): MNHEY, SMNVEV (reference sequence). The CDR3 DNA follows: TGTGCCAGCAGCTTGGGCGGCAGCGGCACTGAAGCTTTCTTT. Its protein product is CASSLGGSGTEAFF.

This chain joins TRBV4-1 and TRBJ2-2; TRBD2 agrees at 10 bases. In germline, CDR1 is MGHRA, CDR2 YSYEKL. This CDR3 comprises 17 residues. The V and J ends lost 4 bases and 7 bases, in that order; junction bases with no gene match: 12. The CDR3 nucleotides are TGCGCCAGCAGCCCACCCCTAGCGGGAGTTGTGATCGGGGAGCTGTTTTTT. Its translation is CASSPPLAGVVIGELFF.

V is TRBV19 and J is TRBJ1-1; D not certain. Trimming took off 5 bases at V and 0 bases at J, with 10 bases between the two ends. The CDR3 extends over 14 amino acids. CDR1 is LNHDA and CDR2 is SQIVND in the germline V gene (reference sequence). The CDR3 here is CASSSRGMNTEAFF. The DNA for the CDR3 is TGTGCCAGTAGTTCTCGCGGTATGAACACTGAAGCTTTCTTT.

V and J are TRBV27 and TRBJ1-1; no firm D call. Germline CDR1 is MNHEY and CDR2 is SMNVEV (reference sequence). Deletions cut 6 bases from V and 5 bases from J, with 10 bases between. CDR3 length: 12 residues. This CDR3 is CASSRSGTEAFF. The DNA of the CDR3 is TGTGCCAGCAGCCGCTCGGGGACTGAAGCTTTCTTT.

This chain joins TRBV18 and TRBJ1-1; D uncertain. The CDR3 is 13 residues long. Germline V gene sequence: CDR1 KGHSH, CDR2 LQKENI. The ends were cut back, 3 bases at V and 5 bases at J, with 10 bases in the middle. The CDR3 bases are TGTGCCAGCTCACCCACGGTGGTGACTGAAGCTTTCTTT. It yields the protein CASSPTVVTEAFF. Together with reference TRBV18 and TRBJ1-1, the CDR3 gives the full variable domain: NAGVMQNPRHLVRRRGQEARLRCSPMKGHSHVYWYRQLPEEGLKFMVYLQKENIIDESGMPKERFSAEFPKEGPSILRIQQVVRGDSAAYFCASSPTVVTEAFFGQGTRLTVV.